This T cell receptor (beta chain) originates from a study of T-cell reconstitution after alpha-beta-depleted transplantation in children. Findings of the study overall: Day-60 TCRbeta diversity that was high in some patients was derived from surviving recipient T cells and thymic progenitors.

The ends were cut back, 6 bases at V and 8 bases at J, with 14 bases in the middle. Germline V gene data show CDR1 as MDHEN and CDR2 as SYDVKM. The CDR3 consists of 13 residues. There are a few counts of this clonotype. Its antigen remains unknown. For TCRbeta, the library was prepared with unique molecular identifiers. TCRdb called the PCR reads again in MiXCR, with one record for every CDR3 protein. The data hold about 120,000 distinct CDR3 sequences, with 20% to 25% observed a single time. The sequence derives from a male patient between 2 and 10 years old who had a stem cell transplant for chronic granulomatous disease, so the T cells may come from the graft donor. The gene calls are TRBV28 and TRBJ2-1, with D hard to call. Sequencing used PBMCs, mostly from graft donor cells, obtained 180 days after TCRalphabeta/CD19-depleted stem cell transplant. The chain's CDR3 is CASSPTGLDEQFF. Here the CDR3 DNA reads TGTGCCAGCAGCCCCACTGGGTTGGATGAGCAGTTCTTC.